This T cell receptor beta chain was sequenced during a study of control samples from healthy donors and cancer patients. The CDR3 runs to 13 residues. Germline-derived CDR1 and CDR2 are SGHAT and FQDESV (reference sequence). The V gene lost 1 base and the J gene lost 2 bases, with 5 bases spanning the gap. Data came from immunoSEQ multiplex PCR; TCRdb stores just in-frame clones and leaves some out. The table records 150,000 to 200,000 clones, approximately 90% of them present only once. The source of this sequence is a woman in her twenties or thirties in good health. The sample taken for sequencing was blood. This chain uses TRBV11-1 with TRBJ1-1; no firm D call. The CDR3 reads CASSLGFNTEAFF. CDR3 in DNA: TGTGCCAGCAGCTTAGGTTTCAACACTGAAGCTTTCTTT.